These 18 T cell receptor beta chains were all obtained from the same sample, sequenced in a study of blood T cell repertoires in COVID-19. Produced via immunoSEQ multiplex PCR; TCRdb's table is partial and in-frame only. The profile shows 250,000 to 350,000 clones, roughly 90% of them singletons. The sample taken for sequencing was peripheral blood. The receptors stem from a woman aged 25 to 39 with COVID-19, enrolled during active disease.

This rearrangement joins TRBV27 to TRBJ1-5; D ambiguous. The germline V gene has CDR1 MNHEY and CDR2 SMNVEV (reference sequence). V lost 1 base and J 2 bases, leaving 6 bases between the germline ends. The CDR3 has 14 residues. CDR3 sequence: CASSLFLGNQPQHF. CDR3 nucleotide sequence: TGTGCCAGCAGTTTATTTTTAGGCAATCAGCCCCAGCATTTT.

The chain carries TRBV21-1 and TRBJ1-5; the DNA was not used to check the table's D call, TRBD1. TRBV21-1 is marked as a pseudogene. CDR3 size: 17 residues. CDR3 region: CASSKKRGQSFNQPQHF. CDR3 in DNA: TGTGCCAGCAGCAAAAAAAGGGGACAGTCTTTCAATCAGCCCCAGCATTTT.

The chain joins TRBV19 to TRBJ1-2; 8 nucleotides agree with TRBD1. The CDR3 has 14 residues. Germline V lookup: CDR1 LNHDA, CDR2 SQIVND (reference sequence). J lost 7 bases, V lost 3 bases, and 7 bases had no gene match. CDR3 nucleotide sequence: TGTGCCAGTAGTATCCAGGGGGCCACGGGTGGCTACACCTTC. Protein sequence: CASSIQGATGGYTF.

This chain joins TRBV28 and TRBJ2-7, with 8 bases identical to TRBD2. In germline, CDR1 is MDHEN, CDR2 SYDVKM. The ends lost 3 bases at V and 3 bases at J; junction bases unmatched: 1. The CDR3 runs 13 residues. The CDR3 region is CASSLAGGYEQYF. The CDR3, as DNA: TGTGCCAGCAGTTTGGCGGGGGGCTACGAGCAGTACTTC.

The chain combines TRBV19 with TRBJ2-1, with TRBD2 matching over 14 bases. V lost 0 bases and J lost 6; bases outside the gene matches: 7. The CDR3 covers 18 residues. Germline CDR1 is LNHDA and CDR2 is SQIVND (reference sequence). CDR3 sequence (DNA): TGTGCCAGTAGTATAGACGGGACTAGCGGGAGTAACTTCAATGAGCAGTTCTTC. Its protein is CASSIDGTSGSNFNEQFF.

The genes are TRBV7-9 and TRBJ2-7, with TRBD2 matching 11 bases. J was trimmed by 3 bases and V by 5 bases; bases with no gene match: 6. CDR3 length equals 15 residues. Germline V gene lookup returns CDR1 SEHNR and CDR2 FQNEAQ (reference sequence). CDR3 bases: TGTGCCAGCAGCCCGTACACTAGCGGGAGCTACGAGCAGTACTTC. It translates to CASSPYTSGSYEQYF. Looking up the rest from reference TRBV7-9 and TRBJ2-7 gives the full variable domain: DTGVSQNPRHKITKRGQNVTFRCDPISEHNRLYWYRQTLGQGPEFLTYFQNEAQLEKSRLLSDRFSAERPKGSFSTLEIQRTEQGDSAMYLCASSPYTSGSYEQYFGPGTRLTVT.

Only one count was recorded for this clone. The chain couples TRBV11-1 to TRBJ1-5, with 9 bases fitting TRBD1. The germline V gene encodes CDR1 SGHAT and CDR2 FQDESV (reference sequence). J lost 7 bases, V lost 5 bases, and 6 bases had no gene match. This CDR3 region has 14 residues. This chain's CDR3 is CASSLQGAGQPQHF. CDR3 bases: TGTGCCAGCAGCCTACAGGGGGCTGGGCAGCCCCAGCATTTT. The complete variable domain, with remaining parts taken from reference TRBV11-1 and TRBJ1-5, reads EAEVAQSPRYKITEKSQAVAFWCDPISGHATLYWYRQILGQGPELLVQFQDESVVDDSQLPKDRFSAERLKGVDSTLKIQPAELGDSAMYLCASSLQGAGQPQHFGDGTRLSIL.

The V gene is TRBV21-1, the J gene TRBJ1-1; the DNA was not used to check the table's D call, TRBD1. TRBV21-1 is a pseudogene. The CDR3 length is 15 residues. Written as DNA, the CDR3 is TGTGCCAGCAGCTGCCGGGACAGGGGGAACACTGAAGCTTTCTTT. This codes for CASSCRDRGNTEAFF.

CDR3 in amino acids: CASSLQGASGANVLTF. The CDR3 nucleotides are TGCGCCAGCAGTCTTCAGGGGGCATCTGGGGCCAACGTCCTGACTTTC. V gene TRBV23-1 combines with J gene TRBJ2-6, with 8 bases fitting TRBD1. TRBV23-1 is treated as an ORF (open reading frame) with a function not yet certain. J lost 1 base, V lost 4 bases, and 3 bases had no gene match. CDR3 length: 16 residues.

This rearrangement joins TRBV4-1 to TRBJ2-2; D not resolved. V was pared by 1 base and J by 6 bases, with 18 bases between. CDR3 length: 17 residues. Germline assignment: CDR1 MGHRA and CDR2 YSYEKL. The CDR3 sequence is CASSQVGAVELPGELFF. The CDR3 DNA follows: TGCGCCAGCAGCCAAGTTGGTGCGGTCGAACTCCCCGGGGAGCTGTTTTTT.

The chain recombines TRBV10-3 with TRBJ2-1; 8 bases match TRBD2. The V segment lost 6 bases and the J segment 9 bases; nucleotides outside the gene matches: 4. This CDR3 region has 12 residues. CDR1 and CDR2 from the germline V gene are ENHRY and SYGVKD. The CDR3, as DNA: TGTGCCATCAGCGGGGGGGGGCCTGAGCAGTTCTTC. Translating gives CAISGGGPEQFF.

The chain joins TRBV19 to TRBJ1-5; TRBD1 is a possible D gene (6 bases). Trimming left V 1 base short and J 0 bases short, with 10 bases between. Germline V gene data show CDR1 as LNHDA and CDR2 as SQIVND (reference sequence). This CDR3 spans 16 amino acids. CDR3 nucleotides: TGTGCCAGTAGTATAGTTAGGGGGAGTAGCAATCAGCCCCAGCATTTT. It encodes CASSIVRGSSNQPQHF.

This clone has only one observation. This chain uses TRBV7-9 with TRBJ2-1; D might be TRBD1 (6 bases). This CDR3 contains 15 residues. V lost 6 bases and J lost 6, with 18 bases in between. The V gene's germline CDR1 is SEHNR and CDR2 FQNEAQ (reference sequence). CDR3 nucleotide sequence: TGTGCCAGCAGTAGGACCGGGACAACGGGCAATGAGCAGTTCTTC. As protein: CASSRTGTTGNEQFF.

The CDR3 protein is CASSNRGDRVSYEQYF. The DNA of the CDR3 is TGTGCCAGCAGTAACAGGGGAGATCGGGTGTCCTACGAGCAGTACTTC. The V gene is TRBV27, the J gene TRBJ2-7; 7 nucleotides line up with TRBD1. With V trimmed by 5 bases and J by 1 base, 11 bases remained unmatched. This CDR3 region has 16 residues. From germline, CDR1 is MNHEY and CDR2 SMNVEV (reference sequence).

As regards this clone: The same CDR3 can be traced to other DNA sequences in this sample. This sequence joins TRBV5-1 and TRBJ1-1; 8 nucleotides agree with TRBD1. CDR3 length: 14 residues. V lost 4 bases, J lost 4 bases, and 6 bases stayed unmatched. Germline V CDR1 and CDR2: SGHRS, YFSETQ. CDR3 coding DNA: TGCGCCAGCAGCCTAGGACAGGGTATCACTGAAGCTTTCTTT. Its protein product is CASSLGQGITEAFF.

The chain's CDR3 is CSVTAGGNSPLHF. The CDR3 nucleotides read TGCAGCGTGACGGCAGGGGGAAATTCACCCCTCCACTTT. The chain has TRBV29-1 and TRBJ1-6; 7 nucleotides align to TRBD1. V lost 6 bases, J lost 7 bases, and 6 bases stayed unmatched. This CDR3 spans 13 amino acids. Per germline, CDR1 SQVTM and CDR2 ANQGSEA.

The CDR3 region is CASSHDRDGSRQNYGYTF. In DNA form, the CDR3 reads TGTGCCAGCAGCCATGACAGGGATGGGAGTAGGCAGAACTATGGCTACACCTTC. The chain employs TRBV4-2 and TRBJ1-2; TRBD1 matches 7 bases. The CDR3 is 18 residues long. Per germline, CDR1 LGHNA and CDR2 YNFKEQ. V lost 3 bases and J lost 2; bases outside the gene matches: 15.

The chain is built from TRBV27 and TRBJ2-1; TRBD1 is a possible D gene (6 bases). Germline CDR1 MNHEY, CDR2 SMNVEV (reference sequence). The length of the CDR3 is 12 residues. With 8 bases removed from V and 5 bases from J, the gap between germline ends came to 10 bases. CDR3 DNA: TGTGCCAGCGGGACATCTAACAATGAGCAGTTCTTC. This translates into CASGTSNNEQFF.